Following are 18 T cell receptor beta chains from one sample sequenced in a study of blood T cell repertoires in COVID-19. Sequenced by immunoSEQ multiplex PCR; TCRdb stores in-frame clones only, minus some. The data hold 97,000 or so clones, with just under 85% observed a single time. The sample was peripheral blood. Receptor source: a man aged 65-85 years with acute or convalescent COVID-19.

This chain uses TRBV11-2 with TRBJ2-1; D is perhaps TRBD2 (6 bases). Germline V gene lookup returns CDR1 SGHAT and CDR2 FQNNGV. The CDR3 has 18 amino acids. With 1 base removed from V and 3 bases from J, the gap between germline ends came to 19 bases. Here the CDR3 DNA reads TGTGCCAGCAGCTTAGTTCGGTCTAGCGTGCGGAGCTACAATGAGCAGTTCTTC. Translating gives CASSLVRSSVRSYNEQFF.

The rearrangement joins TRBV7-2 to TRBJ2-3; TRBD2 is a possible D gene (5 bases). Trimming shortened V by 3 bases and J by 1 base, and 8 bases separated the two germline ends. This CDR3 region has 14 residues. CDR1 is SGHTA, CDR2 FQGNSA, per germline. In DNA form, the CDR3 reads TGTGCCAGCAGCTTTGACTACCGCACAGATACGCAGTATTTT. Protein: CASSFDYRTDTQYF.

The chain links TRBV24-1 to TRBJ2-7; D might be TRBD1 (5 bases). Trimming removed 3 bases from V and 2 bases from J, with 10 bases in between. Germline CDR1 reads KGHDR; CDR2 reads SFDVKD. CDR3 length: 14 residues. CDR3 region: CATSDGTGAYEQYF. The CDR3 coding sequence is TGTGCCACCAGTGATGGTACAGGCGCCTACGAGCAGTACTTC.

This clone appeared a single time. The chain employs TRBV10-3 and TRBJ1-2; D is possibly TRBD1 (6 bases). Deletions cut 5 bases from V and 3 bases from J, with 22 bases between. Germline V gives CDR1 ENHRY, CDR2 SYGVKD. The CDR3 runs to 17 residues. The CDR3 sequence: CAISPRNTDRSDYGYTF. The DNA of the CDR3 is TGTGCCATCAGTCCAAGAAACACGGACAGATCTGACTATGGCTACACCTTC.

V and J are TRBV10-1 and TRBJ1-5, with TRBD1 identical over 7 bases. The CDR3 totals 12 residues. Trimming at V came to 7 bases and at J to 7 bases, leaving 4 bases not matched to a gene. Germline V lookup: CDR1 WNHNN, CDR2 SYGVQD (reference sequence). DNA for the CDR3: TGCGCCAGCACCTACAGGGGCCAGCCCCAGCATTTT. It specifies CASTYRGQPQHF.

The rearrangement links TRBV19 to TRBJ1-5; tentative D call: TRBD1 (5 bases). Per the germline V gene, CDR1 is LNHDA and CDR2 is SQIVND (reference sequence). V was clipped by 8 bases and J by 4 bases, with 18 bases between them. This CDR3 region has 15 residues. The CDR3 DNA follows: TGTGCCAGTGCAGACCCCCTTGGGGCTAATCAGCCCCAGCATTTT. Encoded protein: CASADPLGANQPQHF.

CDR3 DNA: TGTGCCAGCAGTGGAGGCCAGGGACAGTTAACCTACGAGCAGTACTTC. Translated, it gives CASSGGQGQLTYEQYF. This chain connects TRBV6-1 to TRBJ2-7, with TRBD1 matching over 7 bases. CDR3 length: 16 residues. V trimming: 4 bases; J trimming: 2 bases; junction bases outside the gene matches: 11. CDR1 is MNHNS and CDR2 is SASEGT in the germline V gene.

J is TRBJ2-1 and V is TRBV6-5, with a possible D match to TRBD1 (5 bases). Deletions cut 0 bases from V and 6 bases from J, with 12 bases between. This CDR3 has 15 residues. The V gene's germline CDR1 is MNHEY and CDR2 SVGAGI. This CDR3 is CASSYSQGYANEQFF. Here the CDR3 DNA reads TGTGCCAGCAGTTACTCGCAGGGTTATGCCAATGAGCAGTTCTTC.

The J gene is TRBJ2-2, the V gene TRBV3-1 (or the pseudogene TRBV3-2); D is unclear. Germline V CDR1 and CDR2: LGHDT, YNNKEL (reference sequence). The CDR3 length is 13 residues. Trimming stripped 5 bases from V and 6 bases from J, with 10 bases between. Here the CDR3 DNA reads TGTGCCAGCAGCAAGCTCGCCGCCGGGGAGCTGTTTTTT. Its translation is CASSKLAAGELFF.

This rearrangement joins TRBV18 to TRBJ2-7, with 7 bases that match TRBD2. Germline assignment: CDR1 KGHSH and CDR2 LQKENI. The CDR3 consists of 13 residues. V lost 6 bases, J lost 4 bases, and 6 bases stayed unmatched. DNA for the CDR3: TGTGCCAGCTCCACCGGGGGGAGTTACGAGCAGTACTTC. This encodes CASSTGGSYEQYF.

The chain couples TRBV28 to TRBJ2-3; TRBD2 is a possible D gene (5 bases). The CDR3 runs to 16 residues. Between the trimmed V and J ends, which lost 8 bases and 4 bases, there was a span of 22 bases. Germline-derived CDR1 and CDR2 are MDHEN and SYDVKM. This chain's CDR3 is CASPGKEDALSDTQYF. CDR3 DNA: TGTGCCAGCCCCGGTAAGGAGGACGCCCTCTCAGATACGCAGTATTTT.

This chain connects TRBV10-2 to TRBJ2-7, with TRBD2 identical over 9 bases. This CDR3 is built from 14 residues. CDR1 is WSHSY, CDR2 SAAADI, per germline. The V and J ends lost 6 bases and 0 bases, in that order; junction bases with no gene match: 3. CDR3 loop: CASRLAGHSYEQYF. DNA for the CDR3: TGCGCCAGCAGGCTAGCGGGGCACTCCTACGAGCAGTACTTC.

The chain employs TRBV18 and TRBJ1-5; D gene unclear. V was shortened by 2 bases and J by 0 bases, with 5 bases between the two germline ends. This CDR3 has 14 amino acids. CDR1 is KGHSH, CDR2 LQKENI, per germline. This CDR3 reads CASSPAVSNQPQHF. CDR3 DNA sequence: TGTGCCAGCTCACCAGCGGTTAGCAATCAGCCCCAGCATTTT.

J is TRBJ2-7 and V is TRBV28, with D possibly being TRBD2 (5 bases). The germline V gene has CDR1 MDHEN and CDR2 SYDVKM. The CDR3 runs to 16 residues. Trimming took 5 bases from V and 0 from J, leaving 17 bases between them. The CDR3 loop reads CASSAPGRASSYEQYF. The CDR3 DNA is TGTGCCAGCAGTGCCCCTGGGCGGGCAAGCTCCTACGAGCAGTACTTC.

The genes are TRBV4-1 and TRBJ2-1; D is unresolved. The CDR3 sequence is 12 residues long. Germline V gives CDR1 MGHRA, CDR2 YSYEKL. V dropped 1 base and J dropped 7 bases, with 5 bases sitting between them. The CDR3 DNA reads TGCGCCAGCAGCCAAGGTCGGAATGAGCAGTTCTTC. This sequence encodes CASSQGRNEQFF.

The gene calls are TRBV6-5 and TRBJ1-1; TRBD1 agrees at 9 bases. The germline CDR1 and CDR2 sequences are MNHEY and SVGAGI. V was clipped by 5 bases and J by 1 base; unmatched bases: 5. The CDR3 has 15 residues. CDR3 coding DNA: TGTGCCAGCAGTCGCGGGACAGGGACGAACACTGAAGCTTTCTTT. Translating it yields CASSRGTGTNTEAFF.

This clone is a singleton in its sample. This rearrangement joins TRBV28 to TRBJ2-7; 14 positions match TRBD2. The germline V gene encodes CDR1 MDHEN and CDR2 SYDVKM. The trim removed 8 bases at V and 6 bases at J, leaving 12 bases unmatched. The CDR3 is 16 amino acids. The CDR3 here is CASEGTSGSSMGEQYF. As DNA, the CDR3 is TGTGCCAGCGAGGGGACTAGCGGGAGCAGTATGGGCGAGCAGTACTTC.

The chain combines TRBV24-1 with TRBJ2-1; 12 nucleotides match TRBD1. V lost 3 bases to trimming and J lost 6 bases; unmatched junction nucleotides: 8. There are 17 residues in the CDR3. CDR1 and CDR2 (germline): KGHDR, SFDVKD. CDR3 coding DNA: TGTGCCACCAGTGATGAGCCGGGACAGGGGGCGCCCAATGAGCAGTTCTTC. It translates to CATSDEPGQGAPNEQFF.